A selection of T cell receptor beta chains follows, all from one sample in a study of shared clonotypes between healthy human individuals. The repertoire was sequenced with immunoSEQ multiplex PCR; TCRdb's copy has only in-frame clones and lacks some. The table shows more than 400,000 clones, with approximately 95% occurring only once. Sequencing used naive CD4+ T cells sorted from blood. The source of these receptors is a woman in her 30s in good health. Both conserved end residues are part of each CDR3. The order of the fields is clone size, J gene, D gene, V gene, CDR3 DNA, CDR3 protein. A D gene is named only where the DNA matches it firmly. Clone size is shown for a subset of rows, as once, few, many or a class of expanded clone.

clone size: NA
J gene: TRBJ2-2
D gene: NA
V gene: TRBV2
CDR3 DNA: TGTGCCAGCTCGGGGACTTCGATCTCGAACACCGGGGAGCTGTTTTTT
CDR3 protein: CASSGTSISNTGELFF

clone size: NA
J gene: TRBJ2-2
D gene: TRBD1
V gene: TRBV19
CDR3 DNA: TGTGCCAGTAGTAGAACCGGGACAGGGGGCACCGGGGAGCTGTTTTTT
CDR3 protein: CASSRTGTGGTGELFF

clone size: NA
J gene: TRBJ2-1
D gene: TRBD2
V gene: TRBV5-4
CDR3 DNA: TGTGCCAGCAGCTTCATGGGGGGGGACAATGAGCAGTTCTTC
CDR3 protein: CASSFMGGDNEQFF

clone size: NA
J gene: TRBJ2-1
D gene: NA
V gene: TRBV15
CDR3 DNA: TGTGCCACCAGCATTACTCCCGGACTTTACAATGAGCAGTTCTTC
CDR3 protein: CATSITPGLYNEQFF

clone size: NA
J gene: TRBJ2-1
D gene: NA
V gene: TRBV9
CDR3 DNA: TGTGCCAGCAGCGTAGGGCTACCATCTTACAATGAGCAGTTCTTC
CDR3 protein: CASSVGLPSYNEQFF

clone size: once
J gene: TRBJ2-7
D gene: TRBD1
V gene: TRBV25-1
CDR3 DNA: TGTGCCAGCAGTGTTACTTGGACAGGACACTACGAGCAGTACTTC
CDR3 protein: CASSVTWTGHYEQYF

clone size: once
J gene: TRBJ2-7
D gene: NA
V gene: TRBV19
CDR3 DNA: TGTGCCAGTAGTCAGTGGAGAGGTTACGAGCAGTACTTC
CDR3 protein: CASSQWRGYEQYF

clone size: NA
J gene: TRBJ2-7
D gene: NA
V gene: TRBV21-1
CDR3 DNA: TGTGCCAGCAGCAAAGCGCTCAGGGTTCGGTCCTACGAGCAGTACTTC
CDR3 protein: CASSKALRVRSYEQYF

clone size: NA
J gene: TRBJ2-7
D gene: TRBD1
V gene: TRBV25-1
CDR3 DNA: TGTGCCAGCAGTGAGCGAAGACAGGGGAAACAGTACTTC
CDR3 protein: CASSERRQGKQYF

clone size: NA
J gene: TRBJ2-3
D gene: NA
V gene: TRBV27
CDR3 DNA: TGTGCCAGCTGGACTGTCAACACAGATACGCAGTATTTT
CDR3 protein: CASWTVNTDTQYF

clone size: NA
J gene: TRBJ1-2
D gene: TRBD1
V gene: TRBV6-1
CDR3 DNA: TGTGCCAGCAGTGCTGACAGGGACTATGGCTACACCTTC
CDR3 protein: CASSADRDYGYTF

clone size: NA
J gene: TRBJ2-2
D gene: NA
V gene: TRBV28
CDR3 DNA: TGTGCCAGCACCCTCGGAGGGAAGAGCGGGGAGCTGTTTTTT
CDR3 protein: CASTLGGKSGELFF

clone size: NA
J gene: TRBJ2-2
D gene: TRBD2
V gene: TRBV9
CDR3 DNA: TGTGCCAGCAGCGTAGTGGGACTAGCGGGAGGAAACACCGGGGAGCTGTTTTTT
CDR3 protein: CASSVVGLAGGNTGELFF

clone size: NA
J gene: TRBJ1-5
D gene: TRBD1
V gene: TRBV5-6
CDR3 DNA: TGTGCCAGCAGCTATAGGGGGCTTTCCGGGCCCCAGCATTTT
CDR3 protein: CASSYRGLSGPQHF

clone size: NA
J gene: TRBJ2-3
D gene: TRBD2
V gene: TRBV7-6
CDR3 DNA: TGTGCCAGCAGCTCGCTAGCGGGGGGCACAGATACGCAGTATTTT
CDR3 protein: CASSSLAGGTDTQYF

clone size: NA
J gene: TRBJ2-2
D gene: NA
V gene: TRBV9
CDR3 DNA: TGTGCCAGCAGCACCCGACAGACACCCACCGGGGAGCTGTTTTTT
CDR3 protein: CASSTRQTPTGELFF

clone size: NA
J gene: TRBJ2-1
D gene: NA
V gene: TRBV29-1
CDR3 DNA: TGCAGCGTTGACCGATCGCGAATAACCCCAAACAATGAGCAGTTCTTC
CDR3 protein: CSVDRSRITPNNEQFF

clone size: NA
J gene: TRBJ2-2
D gene: NA
V gene: TRBV19
CDR3 DNA: TGTGCCAGTAGTATAGGCGTCACCGGGGAGCTGTTTTTT
CDR3 protein: CASSIGVTGELFF

clone size: NA
J gene: TRBJ2-7
D gene: NA
V gene: TRBV9
CDR3 DNA: TGTGCCAGCAGCCCATCAAGCGGGTCCTACGAGCAGTACTTC
CDR3 protein: CASSPSSGSYEQYF

clone size: NA
J gene: TRBJ2-7
D gene: NA
V gene: TRBV5-1
CDR3 DNA: TGCGCCAGCAGCTCCTCCTACGAGCAGTACTTC
CDR3 protein: CASSSSYEQYF

clone size: NA
J gene: TRBJ2-1
D gene: TRBD2
V gene: TRBV5-1
CDR3 DNA: TGCGCCAGCACTCAATCGGCGGGGACTAGCGCTGAGCAGTTCTTC
CDR3 protein: CASTQSAGTSAEQFF

clone size: NA
J gene: TRBJ2-5
D gene: NA
V gene: TRBV18
CDR3 DNA: TGTGCCAGCTCACCCCCGGGCAGGGTGCTAGAGACCCAGTACTTC
CDR3 protein: CASSPPGRVLETQYF

clone size: NA
J gene: TRBJ2-7
D gene: NA
V gene: TRBV2
CDR3 DNA: TGTGCCAGCGTAGAATCCCCCCCGATCGGGACGGCCTACTCCTACGAGCAGTACTTC
CDR3 protein: CASVESPPIGTAYSYEQYF

clone size: NA
J gene: TRBJ1-1
D gene: NA
V gene: TRBV15
CDR3 DNA: TGTGCCACCTACTTCGTCGGGGGAAGCACTGAAGCTTTCTTT
CDR3 protein: CATYFVGGSTEAFF

clone size: NA
J gene: TRBJ2-1
D gene: TRBD2
V gene: TRBV27
CDR3 DNA: TGTGCCAGCAGATTAACGGGACTAGCGGCCAATGAGCAGTTCTTC
CDR3 protein: CASRLTGLAANEQFF

clone size: NA
J gene: TRBJ2-7
D gene: NA
V gene: TRBV9
CDR3 DNA: TGTGCCAGCAGCGTAGGACTAGGCGCCTACGAGCAGTACTTC
CDR3 protein: CASSVGLGAYEQYF

clone size: NA
J gene: TRBJ1-6
D gene: NA
V gene: TRBV7-8
CDR3 DNA: TGTGCCAGCAGCTTTGCGAGCTCCTATAATTCACCCCTCCACTTT
CDR3 protein: CASSFASSYNSPLHF

clone size: NA
J gene: TRBJ1-2
D gene: NA
V gene: TRBV5-1
CDR3 DNA: NA
CDR3 protein: CASSWGDGSSNF

clone size: NA
J gene: TRBJ2-3
D gene: NA
V gene: TRBV5-4
CDR3 DNA: TGTGCCAGCAGCTTTAGGGGTCTAGCAGGGACAGATACGCAGTATTTT
CDR3 protein: CASSFRGLAGTDTQYF

clone size: NA
J gene: TRBJ2-5
D gene: TRBD1
V gene: TRBV10-3
CDR3 DNA: TGTGCCATCAGCTTGGACAGGCTCCAAGAGACCCAGTACTTC
CDR3 protein: CAISLDRLQETQYF

clone size: NA
J gene: TRBJ1-3
D gene: NA
V gene: TRBV28
CDR3 DNA: TGTGCCAGCAGTTCCAGGGGAGGTGGAAACACCATATATTTT
CDR3 protein: CASSSRGGGNTIYF

clone size: NA
J gene: TRBJ1-2
D gene: NA
V gene: TRBV5-8
CDR3 DNA: TGTGCCAGCAGCTTGGAAGGGGGAGTGTATGGCTACACCTTC
CDR3 protein: CASSLEGGVYGYTF

clone size: NA
J gene: TRBJ2-7
D gene: TRBD1
V gene: TRBV4-1
CDR3 DNA: TGCGCCAGCAGCCACCCACCGGGACAGGGGATCTACGAGCAGTACTTC
CDR3 protein: CASSHPPGQGIYEQYF

clone size: NA
J gene: TRBJ1-3
D gene: TRBD1
V gene: TRBV18
CDR3 DNA: TGTGCCAGCTCACCGGGACAGGCGAGCTCTGGAAACACCATATATTTT
CDR3 protein: CASSPGQASSGNTIYF

clone size: NA
J gene: TRBJ2-1
D gene: NA
V gene: TRBV14
CDR3 DNA: TGTGCCAGCAGCCGCGGGACGGTATCCAATGAGCAGTTCTTC
CDR3 protein: CASSRGTVSNEQFF

clone size: NA
J gene: TRBJ2-6
D gene: TRBD2
V gene: TRBV28
CDR3 DNA: TGTGCCAGCAGTGTGGGGGGGACGAAGTCTGGGGCCAACGTCCTGACTTTC
CDR3 protein: CASSVGGTKSGANVLTF

clone size: NA
J gene: TRBJ2-1
D gene: NA
V gene: TRBV7-9
CDR3 DNA: TGTGCCAGCAGCTTAGGGGAATCGATCAATGAGCAGTTCTTC
CDR3 protein: CASSLGESINEQFF

clone size: NA
J gene: TRBJ1-1
D gene: NA
V gene: TRBV18
CDR3 DNA: TGTGCCAGCTCACGATTGGACAGCAACACTGAAGCTTTCTTT
CDR3 protein: CASSRLDSNTEAFF

clone size: NA
J gene: TRBJ2-7
D gene: NA
V gene: TRBV7-9
CDR3 DNA: TGTGCCAGCAGCTTATGGCAGGCAGACTACGAGCAGTACTTC
CDR3 protein: CASSLWQADYEQYF

clone size: once
J gene: TRBJ2-7
D gene: TRBD2
V gene: TRBV6-5
CDR3 DNA: TGTGCCAGCAGTTACGGGGGAGGGGACTTCGAGCAGTACTTC
CDR3 protein: CASSYGGGDFEQYF

clone size: NA
J gene: TRBJ1-4
D gene: NA
V gene: TRBV4-2
CDR3 DNA: TGTGCCAGCAGCCGGCTACGAGGAGGAGGTGAAAAACTGTTTTTT
CDR3 protein: CASSRLRGGGEKLFF

clone size: NA
J gene: TRBJ2-5
D gene: TRBD1
V gene: TRBV5-1
CDR3 DNA: TGCGCCAGCAGCTTCGGACAGGGGGTTGTACAAGAGACCCAGTACTTC
CDR3 protein: CASSFGQGVVQETQYF

clone size: NA
J gene: TRBJ2-7
D gene: TRBD1
V gene: TRBV11-2
CDR3 DNA: TGTGCCAGCAGCTCCGACAGGGGCTACGAGCAGTACTTC
CDR3 protein: CASSSDRGYEQYF

clone size: NA
J gene: TRBJ1-4
D gene: NA
V gene: TRBV27
CDR3 DNA: TGTGCCAGCAGTTCAAGTAGTGTCGTACTCGGTGAAAAACTGTTTTTT
CDR3 protein: CASSSSSVVLGEKLFF

clone size: once
J gene: TRBJ1-6
D gene: TRBD1
V gene: TRBV2
CDR3 DNA: TGTGCCATGTCGACAGGGGCCGCCCTCTCCTATAATTCACCCCTCCACTTT
CDR3 protein: CAMSTGAALSYNSPLHF

clone size: few
J gene: TRBJ2-1
D gene: NA
V gene: TRBV14
CDR3 DNA: TGTGCCAGCAGCAAGGGATGGCTACTACGCAATGAGCAGTTCTTC
CDR3 protein: CASSKGWLLRNEQFF

clone size: NA
J gene: TRBJ2-7
D gene: TRBD2
V gene: TRBV2
CDR3 DNA: TGTGCCAGCATAATCCTAGCGGGGTCTAGCTACGAGCAGTACTTC
CDR3 protein: CASIILAGSSYEQYF

clone size: NA
J gene: TRBJ1-2
D gene: TRBD1
V gene: TRBV25-1
CDR3 DNA: TGTGCCAGCAGAATACTAACAGGGGGTCGTGGCTACACCTTC
CDR3 protein: CASRILTGGRGYTF

clone size: NA
J gene: TRBJ1-2
D gene: NA
V gene: TRBV28
CDR3 DNA: TGTGCCAGCAGTCAGGGTCAAGTAATCTATGGCTACACCTTC
CDR3 protein: CASSQGQVIYGYTF

clone size: NA
J gene: TRBJ2-3
D gene: TRBD2
V gene: TRBV5-1
CDR3 DNA: TGCGCCAGCAGCCCAACTAGGACTAGCGGAAGCACAGATACGCAGTATTTT
CDR3 protein: CASSPTRTSGSTDTQYF

clone size: NA
J gene: TRBJ2-2
D gene: NA
V gene: TRBV25-1
CDR3 DNA: TGTGCCAGCAGTGCGGACAGACCCCTCGCCACCGGGGAGCTGTTTTTT
CDR3 protein: CASSADRPLATGELFF

clone size: NA
J gene: TRBJ1-3
D gene: TRBD1
V gene: TRBV4-2
CDR3 DNA: TGTGCCAGCAGCCCCCTGACAGGGACGGGAAACACCATATATTTT
CDR3 protein: CASSPLTGTGNTIYF

clone size: NA
J gene: TRBJ2-3
D gene: TRBD2
V gene: TRBV7-2
CDR3 DNA: TGTGCCAGCAGCTTAGCGCGGGAGGGTGCAGATACGCAGTATTTT
CDR3 protein: CASSLAREGADTQYF

clone size: NA
J gene: TRBJ1-2
D gene: NA
V gene: TRBV6-4
CDR3 DNA: TGTGCCAGCAGTGACACCTGGGCCCCAAGGGGCTACACCTTC
CDR3 protein: CASSDTWAPRGYTF

clone size: NA
J gene: TRBJ1-1
D gene: NA
V gene: TRBV10-3
CDR3 DNA: TGTGCCATCAGAAAGACGGCGGGGCCTGAAGCTTTCTTT
CDR3 protein: CAIRKTAGPEAFF

clone size: NA
J gene: TRBJ1-4
D gene: TRBD1
V gene: TRBV19
CDR3 DNA: TGTGCCACCAACAGAGGGGGCGAGTTTGGAAAACTGTTTTTT
CDR3 protein: CATNRGGEFGKLFF

clone size: once
J gene: TRBJ1-1
D gene: NA
V gene: TRBV28
CDR3 DNA: TGTGCCAGCAGTCCCCCGGCGGCCTACCAACAGCCTGAAGCTTTCTTT
CDR3 protein: CASSPPAAYQQPEAFF

clone size: NA
J gene: TRBJ2-3
D gene: NA
V gene: TRBV18
CDR3 DNA: TGTGCCAGCTCACCAGGAGAAGTCGTCTTGGGGGCAGATACGCAGTATTTT
CDR3 protein: CASSPGEVVLGADTQYF

clone size: NA
J gene: TRBJ1-5
D gene: NA
V gene: TRBV4-2
CDR3 DNA: TGTGCCAGCAGCCAAGGGCCCATCAGCAATCAGCCCCAGCATTTT
CDR3 protein: CASSQGPISNQPQHF

clone size: NA
J gene: TRBJ2-7
D gene: NA
V gene: TRBV18
CDR3 DNA: TGTGCCAGCTCACCGGCGGGGGGAGCGGGACAGTCCTACGAGCAGTACTTC
CDR3 protein: CASSPAGGAGQSYEQYF